Given below is one TCR beta chain in context. Its antigen is not known. V was shortened by 8 bases and J by 2 bases, with 12 bases between the two germline ends. Germline V gene data show CDR1 as ENHRY and CDR2 as SYGVKD. The CDR3 runs 13 residues. Sequencing was performed with immunoSEQ multiplex PCR; in TCRdb, only in-frame clones are kept and a portion is missing. This table holds tens of thousands of clones, approximately 91% found once. Time point of the sample: newly diagnosed, previously untreated cHL patient sample. Untreated, newly diagnosed classical Hodgkin lymphoma PBMCs were comparators. The data are from a study of PD-1 blockade in classical Hodgkin lymphoma. The study, taken as a whole, reports: The origin of the repertoire differences remains undefined, with disease activity or prior therapy as possible causes. Newly diagnosed patients were reported to exhibit reduced baseline TCR diversity relative to healthy donors.

Source material: peripheral blood mononuclear cells (PBMCs). J is TRBJ1-1 and V is TRBV10-3; D perhaps matches TRBD1 (5 bases). This receptor was identified in a human donor with classical Hodgkin lymphoma. CDR3 loop: CAIVDSANTEAFF. CDR3 sequence (DNA): TGTGCCATCGTAGACAGCGCCAACACTGAAGCTTTCTTT.